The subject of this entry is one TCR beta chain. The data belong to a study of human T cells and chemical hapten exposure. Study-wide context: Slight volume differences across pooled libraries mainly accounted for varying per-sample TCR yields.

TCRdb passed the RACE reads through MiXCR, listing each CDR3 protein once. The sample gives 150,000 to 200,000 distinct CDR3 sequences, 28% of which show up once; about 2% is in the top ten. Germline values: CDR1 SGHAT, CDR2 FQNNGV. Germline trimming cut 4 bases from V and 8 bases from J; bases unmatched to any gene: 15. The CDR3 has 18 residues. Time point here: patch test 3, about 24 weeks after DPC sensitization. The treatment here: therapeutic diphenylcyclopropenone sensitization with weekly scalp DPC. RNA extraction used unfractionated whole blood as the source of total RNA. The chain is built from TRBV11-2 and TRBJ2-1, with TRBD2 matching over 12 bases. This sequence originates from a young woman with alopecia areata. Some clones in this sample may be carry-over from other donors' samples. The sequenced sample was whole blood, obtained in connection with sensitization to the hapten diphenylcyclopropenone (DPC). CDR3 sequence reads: CASSSPLSSGRAPYEQFF. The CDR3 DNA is TGTGCCAGCAGCTCCCCTTTATCTAGCGGGAGGGCCCCCTATGAGCAGTTCTTC.